The entry below describes one T cell receptor (beta chain). Its antigen remains unidentified. For the diagnoses, clinical symptoms, serum thyroxine and TRAb, thyroid ultrasound and orbital computed tomography were used. More than 8 ml fresh peripheral blood yielded the PBMCs. Germline V gives CDR1 SNHLY, CDR2 FYNNEI. Trimming shortened V by 2 bases and J by 13 bases, and 17 bases separated the two germline ends. The CDR3 is made up of 13 amino acids. This sample was included in a study of T cells in Graves' hyperthyroidism and ophthalmopathy. The wider study: Staff took peripheral blood when the initial diagnosis was made, before any treatment began. The study's findings and limits: Median prediction lead before ophthalmopathy onset was 5 to 7 months with the model.

Amplification of TCR beta CDR3 regions used RNA as the template. A first-round RT-PCR of the TCR CDR3 used the HTBI primer set. MiXCR was run by TCRdb on the multiplex PCR reads, yielding one entry per CDR3 protein. The repertoire includes over 250,000 distinct CDR3 sequences, around 22% of them detected once, and around 64% sits in the top ten. The sequence derives from a man younger than 40 with Graves' ophthalmopathy. The rearrangement links TRBV2 to TRBJ2-5; D call uncertain. Sequences were obtained from blood. The CDR3 region has the DNA TGTGCCAGCAGTGAATCCTTGGCAGGCCGACCGTACTTC. As protein: CASSESLAGRPYF.